Here is one T cell receptor beta chain with its context. Its antigen is not identified. This record belongs to a study of Ad26.COV2.S vaccination and SARS-CoV-2 variants. The study's findings and limits: Researchers cautioned that TCR breadth and depth analyses may have underestimated total T cell responses.

The assay was immunoSEQ multiplex PCR, and TCRdb's table has in-frame clones only and misses some. Altogether about 680,000 clones are present, more than 80% being singletons, with the ten largest covering nearly 1.5%. Noted treatment: around 19 received Ad26.COV2.S at low or high dose, single or two shots; 5 received placebo; per-sample allocation not given. Material that was analyzed had been drawn on day 63 after the first vaccine or placebo injection. Boston supplied an adult donor aged 18-55 years. An Ad26 vector was used to express Wuhan-strain SARS-CoV-2 spike as the vaccine. Sequences were derived from peripheral blood, sampled in a trial of Ad26.COV2.S vaccine versus placebo. The sequence was obtained from a person between 18 and 65 years old who received the Ad26.COV2.S COVID-19 vaccine or a placebo.

CDR3 nucleotides: TGTGCCAGCAGCCAAGGGTTTACAGCGGGAGCCTCCTACGAGCAGTACTTC. This sequence encodes CASSQGFTAGASYEQYF. This rearrangement joins TRBV3-1 (or the pseudogene TRBV3-2) to TRBJ2-7, with TRBD2 identical over 8 bases. From germline, CDR1 is LGHDT and CDR2 YNNKEL (reference sequence). J was trimmed by 0 bases and V by 1 base; bases with no gene match: 8. The CDR3 loop spans 17 amino acids.